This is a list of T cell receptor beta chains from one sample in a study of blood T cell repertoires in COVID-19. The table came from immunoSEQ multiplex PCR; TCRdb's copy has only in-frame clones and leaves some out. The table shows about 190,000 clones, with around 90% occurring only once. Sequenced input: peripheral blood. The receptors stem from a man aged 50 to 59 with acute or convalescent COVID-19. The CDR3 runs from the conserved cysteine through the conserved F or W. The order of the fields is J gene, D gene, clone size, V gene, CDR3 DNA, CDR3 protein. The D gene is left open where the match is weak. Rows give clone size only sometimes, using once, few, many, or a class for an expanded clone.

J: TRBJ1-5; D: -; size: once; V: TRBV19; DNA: TGTGCCAGTAGTATAGGCAGGGTAGGTCAGCCCCAGCATTTT; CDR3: CASSIGRVGQPQHF
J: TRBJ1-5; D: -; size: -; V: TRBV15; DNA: TGTGCCACCAGCGAACGTGCCTATAGTACCAATCAGCCCCAGCATTTT; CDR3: CATSERAYSTNQPQHF
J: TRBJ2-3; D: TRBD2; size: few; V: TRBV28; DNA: TGTGCCAGCAGTTCAGCCGGGACTAGCGGGAGGGGTGAATTAGATACGCAGTATTTT; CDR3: CASSSAGTSGRGELDTQYF
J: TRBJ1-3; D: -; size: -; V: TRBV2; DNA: TGTGCCAGCAGTTATCGGCAGGACTACTCTGGAAACACCATATATTTT; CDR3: CASSYRQDYSGNTIYF
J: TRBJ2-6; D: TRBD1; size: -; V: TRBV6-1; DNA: TGTGCCAGCAGTGCCTATGGGACAGGGGTCGATCGCAACGTCCTGACTTTC; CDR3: CASSAYGTGVDRNVLTF
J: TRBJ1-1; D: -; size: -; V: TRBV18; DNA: TGTGCCAGCTCACCACAAGGGCAGGGTGGGAACACTGAAGCTTTCTTT; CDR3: CASSPQGQGGNTEAFF
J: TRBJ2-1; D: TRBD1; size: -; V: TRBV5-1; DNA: TGCGCCAGCAGCTTGGGGGACAGTGTCTCCTACAATGAGCAGTTCTTC; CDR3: CASSLGDSVSYNEQFF
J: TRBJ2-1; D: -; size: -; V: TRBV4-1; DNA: TGCGCCAGCAGTCAAGCGTTGGGGGGACCCTACAATGAGCAGTTCTTC; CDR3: CASSQALGGPYNEQFF
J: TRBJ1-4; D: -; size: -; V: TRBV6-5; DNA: TGTGCCAGCAGCCGGGTAGGGGCTGGTAATGAAAAACTGTTTTTT; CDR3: CASSRVGAGNEKLFF
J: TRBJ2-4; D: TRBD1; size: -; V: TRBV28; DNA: TGTGCCAGCAGACTCGGACAGGCCGACATTCAGTACTTC; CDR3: CASRLGQADIQYF
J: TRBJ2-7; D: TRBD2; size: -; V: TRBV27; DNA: TGTGCCAGCAGTTTTTTAGCGGGAGGAGAGCAGTACTTC; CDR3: CASSFLAGGEQYF
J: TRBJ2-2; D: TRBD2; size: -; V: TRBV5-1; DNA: TGCGCCAGCAGCCAGACTAGCGCAACGAACACCGGGGAGCTGTTTTTT; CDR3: CASSQTSATNTGELFF
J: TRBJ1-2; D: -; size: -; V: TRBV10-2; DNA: TGCGCCAGCAGGGACATACAGGGAAGGGGCTATGGCTACACCTTC; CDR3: CASRDIQGRGYGYTF
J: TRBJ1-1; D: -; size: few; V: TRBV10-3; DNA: TGTGCCATCAGTGAGTCTGGGCAGGGCCTCGGGAGGAACACTGAAGCTTTCTTT; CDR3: CAISESGQGLGRNTEAFF
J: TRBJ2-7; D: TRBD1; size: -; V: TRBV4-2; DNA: TGTGCCAGCAGCCAAGTCCCACCGGGACAGGGGGCCTACGAGCAGTACTTC; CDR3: CASSQVPPGQGAYEQYF
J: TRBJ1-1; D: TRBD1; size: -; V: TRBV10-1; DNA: TGCGCCAGCACCGGACAGGGGAACACTGAAGCTTTCTTT; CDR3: CASTGQGNTEAFF
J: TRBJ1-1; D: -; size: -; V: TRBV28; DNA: TGTGCCAGCAGTTTAAGGGGGGGTATCGGAGCTTTCTTT; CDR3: CASSLRGGIGAFF
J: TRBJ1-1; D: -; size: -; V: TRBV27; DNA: TGTGCCAGCAGTTTGGGAACAGGGCTTTTGGCTTTCTTT; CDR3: CASSLGTGLLAFF
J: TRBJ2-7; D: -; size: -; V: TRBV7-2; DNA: TGTGCCAGCAGCCCGGTCCCGGGACTCCAATCCTACGAGCAGTACTTC; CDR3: CASSPVPGLQSYEQYF
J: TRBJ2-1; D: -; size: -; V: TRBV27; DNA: TGTGCCAGCAGTTCCTTCGGGGACAATGAGCAGTTCTTC; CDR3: CASSSFGDNEQFF
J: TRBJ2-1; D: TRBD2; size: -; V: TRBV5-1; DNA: TGCGCCAGCAGCCCCCGGGGGGATGAGCAGTTCTTC; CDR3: CASSPRGDEQFF
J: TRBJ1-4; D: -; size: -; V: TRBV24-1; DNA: TGTGCCACCAGTGGCCTTGGGGGGAGGGGAACTAATGAAAAACTGTTTTTT; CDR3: CATSGLGGRGTNEKLFF
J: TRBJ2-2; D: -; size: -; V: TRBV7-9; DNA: TGTGCCAGCAGCCCGACCTCCGGGGGCACCGGGGAGCTGTTTTTT; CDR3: CASSPTSGGTGELFF
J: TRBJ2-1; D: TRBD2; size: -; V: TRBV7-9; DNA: TGTGCCACTAAAACCCTTGCCGGGACTAGCATAATCCATGAGCAGTTCTTC; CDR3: CATKTLAGTSIIHEQFF
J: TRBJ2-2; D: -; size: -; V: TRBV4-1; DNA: TGCGCCAGCAGCCAAGGTGCAGGGCACACCGGGGAGCTGTTTTTT; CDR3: CASSQGAGHTGELFF
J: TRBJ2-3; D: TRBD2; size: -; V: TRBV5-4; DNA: TGTGCCAGCAGCTTGACTAGCGGGACAGATACGCAGTATTTT; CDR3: CASSLTSGTDTQYF
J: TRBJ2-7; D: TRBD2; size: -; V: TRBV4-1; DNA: TGCGCCAGCAGCCAAGTGGCGGCGGGAGGGGTCGAGCAGTACTTC; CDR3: CASSQVAAGGVEQYF
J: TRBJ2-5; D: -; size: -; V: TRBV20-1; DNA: TGCAGTGCTAACAGCCAAGAGACCCAGTACTTC; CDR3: CSANSQETQYF
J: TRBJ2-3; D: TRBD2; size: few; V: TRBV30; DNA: TGTGCCTGCCCGGGGGGGACAATCACAGATACGCAGTATTTT; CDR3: CACPGGTITDTQYF
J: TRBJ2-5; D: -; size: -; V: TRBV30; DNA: TGTGGGGCAGGGTTTGAGGAGACCCAGTACTTC; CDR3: CGAGFEETQYF
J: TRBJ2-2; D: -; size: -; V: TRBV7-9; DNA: TGTGCCAGGGACACTAACACCGGGGAGCTGTTTTTT; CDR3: CARDTNTGELFF
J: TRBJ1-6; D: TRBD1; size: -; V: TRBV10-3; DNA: TGTGCCATCGGGACAGGGATGGGTTCACCCCTCCACTTT; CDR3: CAIGTGMGSPLHF
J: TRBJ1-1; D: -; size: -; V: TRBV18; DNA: TGTGCCAGCTCACCGAGATCGGACACTGAAGCTTTCTTT; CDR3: CASSPRSDTEAFF
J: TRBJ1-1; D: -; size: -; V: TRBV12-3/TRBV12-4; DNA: TGTGCCAGCAGTTTAGGGGCGAACACTGAAGCTTTCTTT; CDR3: CASSLGANTEAFF
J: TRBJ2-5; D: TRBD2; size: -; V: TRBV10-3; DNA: TGTGCCATCAGTGGGCTAGCGGGGGGGCAAGAGACCCAGTACTTC; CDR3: CAISGLAGGQETQYF
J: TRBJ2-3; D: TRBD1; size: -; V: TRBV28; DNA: TGTGCCAGCAGTTTACCGGGACAGGGGGCTTATACGCAGTATTTT; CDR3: CASSLPGQGAYTQYF